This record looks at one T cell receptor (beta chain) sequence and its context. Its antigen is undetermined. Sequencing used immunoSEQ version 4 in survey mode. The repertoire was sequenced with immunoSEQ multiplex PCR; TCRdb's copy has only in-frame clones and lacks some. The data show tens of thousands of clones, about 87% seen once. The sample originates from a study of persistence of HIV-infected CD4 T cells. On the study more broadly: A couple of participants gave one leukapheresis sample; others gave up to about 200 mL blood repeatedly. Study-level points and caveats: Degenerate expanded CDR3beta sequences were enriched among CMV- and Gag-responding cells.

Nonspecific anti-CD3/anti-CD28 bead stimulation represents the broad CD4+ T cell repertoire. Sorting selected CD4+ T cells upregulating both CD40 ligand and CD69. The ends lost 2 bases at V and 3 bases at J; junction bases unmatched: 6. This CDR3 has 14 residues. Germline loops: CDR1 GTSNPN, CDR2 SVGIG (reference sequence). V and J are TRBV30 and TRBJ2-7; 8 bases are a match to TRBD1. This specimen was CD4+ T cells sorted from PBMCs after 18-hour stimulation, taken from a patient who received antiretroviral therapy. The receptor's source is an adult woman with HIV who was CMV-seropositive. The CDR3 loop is CAWSYPDRGYEQYF. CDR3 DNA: TGTGCCTGGAGTTACCCCGACAGGGGCTACGAGCAGTACTTC. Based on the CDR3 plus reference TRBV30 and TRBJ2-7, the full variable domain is SQTIHQWPATLVQPVGSPLSLECTVEGTSNPNLYWYRQAAGRGLQLLFYSVGIGQISSEVPQNLSASRPQDRQFILSSKKLLLSDSGFYLCAWSYPDRGYEQYFGPGTRLTVT.